This T cell receptor beta chain emerged from a study of blood T cells in healthy people across ages. Study at large: Researchers report that template switching captured about one barcoded beta molecule per two T cells. Study observations and caveats: Long-lived and aged donors differed, with more naive CD4+ cells and higher diversity in the long-lived.

A second PCR, run for roughly 6 to 11 cycles, used a sample-barcoded 5' primer plus a J-beta primer mix. TCRdb re-analysed the 5' RACE reads in MiXCR, keeping a single row per CDR3 protein. Of about 1,000,000 distinct CDR3 sequences in the sample, roughly 45% were seen once. To note about this clonotype: What it recognizes is unknown.

The CDR3 extends over 16 amino acids. Germline CDR1 reads MNHEY; CDR2 reads SMNVEV (reference sequence). V lost 2 bases and J lost 1; bases outside the gene matches: 5. The donors, aged roughly 6 to 90, were healthy Caucasians from Russia. Researchers report isolating at least 6 million PBMCs per sample. Sequences were obtained from blood. This TCR derives from an older woman in good health. V usage is TRBV27 and J usage is TRBJ2-5, with 9 bases fitting TRBD2. Here the CDR3 reads CASSLTSGPSQETQYF. The CDR3 DNA is TGTGCCAGCAGTTTAACTAGCGGGCCTAGCCAAGAGACCCAGTACTTC.